This paragraph reports one TCR beta chain. The antigen remains unidentified. The method was immunoSEQ multiplex PCR; TCRdb's version includes in-frame clones alone and lacks a portion of them. Of about 82,000 clones in the sample, approximately 90% were seen once. Trimming removed 3 bases from V and 3 bases from J; junction bases left unmatched: 2. Germline V lookup: CDR1 LGHNA, CDR2 YSLEER. CDR3 size: 15 residues. Collection occurred without any documented infections or immune events in donors. This entry comes from a study of identifying expanded T cells in peripheral blood. Findings and limits, study-wide: Clone count variance between roughly two-week samples rose with total template count.

The gene calls are TRBV4-3 and TRBJ2-2; TRBD1 agrees at 9 bases. The sequence derives from a person aged 18-69 years in good health. The sample was blood. DNA for the CDR3: TGCGCCAGCAGCCAGGGGGACAGGGACACCGGGGAGCTGTTTTTT. Translating it yields CASSQGDRDTGELFF.